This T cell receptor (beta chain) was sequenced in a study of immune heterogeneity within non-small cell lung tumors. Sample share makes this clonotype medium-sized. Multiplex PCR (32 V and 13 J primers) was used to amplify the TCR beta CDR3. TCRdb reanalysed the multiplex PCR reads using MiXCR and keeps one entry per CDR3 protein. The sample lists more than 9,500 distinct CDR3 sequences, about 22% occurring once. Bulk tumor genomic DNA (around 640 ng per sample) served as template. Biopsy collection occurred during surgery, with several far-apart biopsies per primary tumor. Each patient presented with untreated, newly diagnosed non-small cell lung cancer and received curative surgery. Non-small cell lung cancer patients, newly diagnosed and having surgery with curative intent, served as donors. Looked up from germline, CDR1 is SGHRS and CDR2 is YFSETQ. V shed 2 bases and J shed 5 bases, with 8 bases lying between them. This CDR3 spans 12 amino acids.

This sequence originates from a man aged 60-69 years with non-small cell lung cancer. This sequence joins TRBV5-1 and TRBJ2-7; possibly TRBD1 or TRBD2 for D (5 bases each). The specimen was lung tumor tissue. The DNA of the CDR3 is TGCGCCAGCAGCTTCTTGGGGGACGAGCAGTACTTC. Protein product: CASSFLGDEQYF.